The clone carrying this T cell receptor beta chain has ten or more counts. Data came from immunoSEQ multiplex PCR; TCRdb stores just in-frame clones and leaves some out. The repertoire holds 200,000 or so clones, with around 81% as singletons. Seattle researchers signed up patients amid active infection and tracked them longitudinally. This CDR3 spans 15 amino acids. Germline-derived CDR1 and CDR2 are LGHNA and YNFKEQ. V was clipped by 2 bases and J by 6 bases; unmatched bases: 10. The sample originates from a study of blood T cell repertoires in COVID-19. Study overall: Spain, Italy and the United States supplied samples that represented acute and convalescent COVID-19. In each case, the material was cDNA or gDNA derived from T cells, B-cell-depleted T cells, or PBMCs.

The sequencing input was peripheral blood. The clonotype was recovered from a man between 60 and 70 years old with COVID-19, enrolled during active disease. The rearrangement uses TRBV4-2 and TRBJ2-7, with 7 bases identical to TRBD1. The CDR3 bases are TGTGCCAGCAGCCAACAAACGACGGCAGGGGGCGAGCAGTACTTC. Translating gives CASSQQTTAGGEQYF.